Each of the 9 T cell receptor beta chains below was sequenced from the same sample in a study of human T cells and chemical hapten exposure. From the RACE reads, TCRdb called clonotypes with MiXCR, one entry per CDR3 protein. This repertoire shows about 74,000 distinct CDR3 sequences, about 15% found once; its top ten account for roughly 4.8%. Specified time point: pre-sensitization, week 0. The treatment: therapeutic diphenylcyclopropenone sensitization with weekly scalp DPC. Material: whole blood, obtained in connection with sensitization to the hapten diphenylcyclopropenone (DPC). The receptors shown here come from a woman aged 50 to 65 with alopecia areata. Some clones in this sample may be carry-over from other donors' samples.

For the CDR3, the DNA is TGTGCCAGCTCACCCGACATGACAGGGGATGGCTACACCTTC. This gives the protein CASSPDMTGDGYTF. This sequence joins TRBV18 and TRBJ1-2, with 8 bases fitting TRBD1. Trimming removed 3 bases from V and 6 bases from J; junction bases left unmatched: 6. The CDR3 spans 14 residues. Germline V gene sequence: CDR1 KGHSH, CDR2 LQKENI.

CDR3 protein: CASSTTKWYSNQPQHF. Here the CDR3 DNA reads TGTGCCAGCAGTACGACGAAGTGGTATAGCAATCAGCCCCAGCATTTT. The chain links TRBV28 to TRBJ1-5, with D hard to call. Germline assignment: CDR1 MDHEN and CDR2 SYDVKM. This CDR3 contains 16 residues. Trimming cost V 5 bases and J 0 bases, with 14 bases left between them.

The table lists this clonotype with many counts. V gene TRBV12-3 or TRBV12-4 combines with J gene TRBJ2-1; possibly TRBD1 for D (6 bases). This CDR3 region has 17 residues. Between the trimmed V and J ends, which lost 3 bases and 3 bases, there was a span of 18 bases. CDR3 coding DNA: TGTGCCAGCAGTTTCCCCCACGGGGACATAAGCTACAATGAGCAGTTCTTC. Translating it yields CASSFPHGDISYNEQFF.

This clonotype was found a few times. This chain's CDR3 is CSVEQNTNEQFF. The DNA for the CDR3 is TGCAGCGTTGAACAGAATACGAATGAGCAGTTCTTC. The gene calls are TRBV29-1 and TRBJ2-1; the D is unclear. CDR3 size: 12 residues. V lost 2 bases and J 7 bases, leaving 9 bases between the germline ends. Germline CDR1 reads SQVTM; CDR2 reads ANQGSEA.

V gene TRBV5-5 combines with J gene TRBJ2-1; 10 positions agree with TRBD2. The CDR3 contains 18 residues. CDR1 and CDR2 (germline): SGHKS, YYEKEE (reference sequence). The trim removed 2 bases at V and 0 bases at J, leaving 8 bases unmatched. The CDR3 DNA reads as TGTGCCAGCAGCTTAGCCCGACTAGCGGGTAGCTCCTACAATGAGCAGTTCTTC. Translating gives CASSLARLAGSSYNEQFF.

The chain carries TRBV20-1 and TRBJ1-3; D is possibly TRBD1 (5 bases). CDR3 length: 11 amino acids. The V gene's germline CDR1 is DFQATT and CDR2 SNEGSKA (reference sequence). CDR3 DNA: TGCAGGTGGGGCAGTGGAAACACCATATATTTT. Translation gives CRWGSGNTIYF.

This clonotype was counted many times. The genes are TRBV7-7 and TRBJ2-1, with a tentative D call TRBD2 (5 bases). The CDR3 runs 12 residues. V was shortened by 0 bases and J by 10 bases, with 7 bases between the two germline ends. Germline V CDR1 and CDR2: SSHAT, FNYEAQ (reference sequence). The CDR3 loop reads CASSLAGGEQFF. In DNA form, the CDR3 reads TGTGCCAGCAGCTTAGCCGGCGGGGAGCAGTTCTTC.

This clonotype was detected a few times. This chain uses TRBV18 with TRBJ2-7, with D maybe TRBD2 (6 bases). V was shortened by 5 bases and J by 7 bases, with 18 bases between the two germline ends. The CDR3 has 14 amino acids. Germline V gene sequence: CDR1 KGHSH, CDR2 LQKENI. The CDR3 sequence is CASSTSGGTGEQYF. In DNA, the CDR3 is TGTGCCAGCTCAACGAGCGGAGGGACGGGGGAGCAGTACTTC.

V is TRBV19 and J is TRBJ2-1, with 9 nucleotides matching TRBD2. The CDR3 extends over 16 amino acids. CDR1 and CDR2 from the germline V gene are LNHDA and SQIVND (reference sequence). V dropped 5 bases and J dropped 6; count of bases not matched to a gene: 11. CDR3 loop: CASSWTSAKGANEQFF. The CDR3 DNA is TGTGCCAGTAGTTGGACTAGCGCCAAAGGGGCCAATGAGCAGTTCTTC.